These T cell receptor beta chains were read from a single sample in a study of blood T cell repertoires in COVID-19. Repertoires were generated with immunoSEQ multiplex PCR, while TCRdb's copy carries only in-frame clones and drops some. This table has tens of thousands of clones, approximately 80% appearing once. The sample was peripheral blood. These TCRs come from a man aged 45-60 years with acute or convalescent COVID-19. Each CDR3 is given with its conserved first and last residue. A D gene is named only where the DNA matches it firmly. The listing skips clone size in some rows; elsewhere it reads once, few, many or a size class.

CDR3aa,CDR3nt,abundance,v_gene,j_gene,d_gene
CASSFGPSPLHF,TGTGCCAGCAGTTTTGGGCCGTCACCCCTCCACTTT,-,TRBV12-3/TRBV12-4,TRBJ1-6,-
CASSTLGGIAKNIQYF,TGCGCCAGCAGCACCTTAGGGGGAATAGCCAAAAACATTCAGTACTTC,-,TRBV5-1,TRBJ2-4,-
CASSYSKMLYNEQFF,TGTGCCAGCAGTTACTCGAAAATGCTATACAATGAGCAGTTCTTC,-,TRBV6-5,TRBJ2-1,-
CASKRESPRNTIYF,TGCGCCAGTAAGCGGGAGTCCCCTAGAAACACCATATATTTT,-,TRBV23-1,TRBJ1-3,-
CASSPEDSSLYEQYF,TGTGCCAGCTCACCAGAGGATAGCAGCCTCTACGAGCAGTACTTC,-,TRBV18,TRBJ2-7,-
CASSAPLAGGGNEQFF,TGTGCCAGCAGCGCACCCCTAGCGGGAGGAGGTAATGAGCAGTTCTTC,-,TRBV11-2,TRBJ2-1,TRBD2
CASSADRGDNQPQHF,TGTGCCAGCAGCGCCGACAGGGGGGACAATCAGCCCCAGCATTTT,-,TRBV7-9,TRBJ1-5,TRBD1
CASSHPGQGKETQYF,TGTGCCAGCAGTCACCCCGGACAGGGTAAAGAGACCCAGTACTTC,-,TRBV6-5,TRBJ2-5,TRBD1
CASSEGLAGGSYNEQFF,TGTGCCAGCAGTGAAGGACTAGCGGGGGGCTCATACAATGAGCAGTTCTTC,-,TRBV6-1,TRBJ2-1,TRBD2
CASSLDLGGGYTF,TGTGCCAGCAGCTTAGATCTCGGGGGTGGCTACACCTTC,few,TRBV11-2,TRBJ1-2,-
CASSLDSRGARYGYTF,TGTGCCAGCAGCTTAGACAGCCGGGGGGCGCGCTATGGCTACACCTTC,-,TRBV7-2,TRBJ1-2,-
CASSAEGTETQYF,TGTGCCAGCAGTGCCGAGGGAACAGAGACCCAGTACTTC,-,TRBV2,TRBJ2-5,-
CAWSLANVLTF,TGTGCCTGGAGTTTAGCCAACGTCCTGACTTTC,-,TRBV30,TRBJ2-6,-
CASSPHQNTDNTEAFF,TGTGCCAGCAGCCCCCATCAAAATACAGACAACACTGAAGCTTTCTTT,-,TRBV7-2,TRBJ1-1,-
CAWSVLASRGETQYF,TGTGCCTGGAGTGTACTGGCATCTCGAGGGGAGACCCAGTACTTC,-,TRBV30,TRBJ2-5,-
CASSRRDYLTNTGELFF,TGTGCCAGCAGCCGCCGGGACTATTTAACGAACACCGGGGAGCTGTTTTTT,-,TRBV7-8,TRBJ2-2,TRBD2
CASSLGTGGTDTQYF,TGCGCCAGCAGTTTAGGGACAGGGGGGACAGATACGCAGTATTTT,-,TRBV10-1,TRBJ2-3,TRBD1
CATSRDNTAGRGEKLFF,TGTGCCACCAGCAGAGATAATACCGCAGGCCGGGGGGAAAAACTGTTTTTT,-,TRBV15,TRBJ1-4,-
CASSGQEPGNTIYF,TGTGCCAGCTCCGGACAGGAGCCTGGAAACACCATATATTTT,-,TRBV10-3,TRBJ1-3,TRBD1
CASSSGTSGYNEQFF,TGTGCCAGCAGTTCCGGGACTAGCGGGTACAATGAGCAGTTCTTC,-,TRBV27,TRBJ2-1,TRBD2
CASSLGPVAKNIQYF,TGTGCCAGCAGTTTGGGGCCAGTAGCCAAAAACATTCAGTACTTC,-,TRBV27,TRBJ2-4,-
CSVGPTSGTGINGYTF,TGCAGCGTTGGACCAACCTCCGGGACAGGGATTAATGGCTACACCTTC,-,TRBV29-1,TRBJ1-2,TRBD1
CASSPTPGRKNTEAFF,TGTGCCAGCAGCCCAACCCCAGGGAGGAAGAACACTGAAGCTTTCTTT,-,TRBV9,TRBJ1-1,-
CASSPKLLAGHTGELFF,TGTGCCAGCAGTCCTAAGCTGCTAGCGGGGCATACCGGGGAGCTGTTTTTT,medium-sized,TRBV6-4,TRBJ2-2,TRBD2
CARSTGQNYGYTF,TGTGCCAGATCGACCGGACAAAACTATGGCTACACCTTC,-,TRBV6-5,TRBJ1-2,-
CASSPEVSYEQYF,TGTGCCAGCAGTCCCGAGGTCTCCTACGAGCAGTACTTC,-,TRBV6-5,TRBJ2-7,-
CASSRTPNTEAFF,TGTGCCAGTAGTCGAACACCAAACACTGAAGCTTTCTTT,once,TRBV19,TRBJ1-1,-
CASSLFVRVAFF,TGTGCCAGCAGCTTGTTCGTCAGGGTGGCTTTCTTT,-,TRBV5-8,TRBJ1-1,-
CASTGADRGQDNEKLFF,TGTGCCAGTACCGGAGCGGACAGGGGGCAGGATAATGAAAAACTGTTTTTT,-,TRBV19,TRBJ1-4,TRBD1